These 18 T cell receptor beta chains were all obtained from the same sample, sequenced in a study of blood T cells in healthy people across ages. The second PCR ran about 6 to 12 cycles with a sample-barcoded 5' primer and J-beta primers. TCRdb reanalysed the 5' RACE reads using MiXCR and keeps one entry per CDR3 protein. The sample has about 1.7 million distinct CDR3 sequences, 28% seen once. Sequencing was performed on blood. These TCRs come from a woman between 25 and 40 years old in good health.

On this clonotype: Sequence at one end of the junction differs from germline and may be a read error. This rearrangement joins TRBV6-1 to TRBJ1-2; D is unclear. From germline, CDR1 is MNHNS and CDR2 SASEGT. This CDR3 comprises 11 residues. CDR3 amino acids: CASSEVSGYTF. CDR3 DNA sequence: TGTGCTAGCAGTGAAGTTTCTGGCTACACCTTC.

This clonotype was counted ten times or more. V and J are TRBV20-1 and TRBJ2-1; 8 bases agree with TRBD2. The germline V gene encodes CDR1 DFQATT and CDR2 SNEGSKA (reference sequence). V dropped 6 bases and J dropped 3; count of bases not matched to a gene: 10. The CDR3 has 15 amino acids. The CDR3 loop reads CSASPGTSGYNEQFF. The DNA for the CDR3 is TGCAGTGCGTCGCCCGGGACTAGTGGCTACAATGAGCAGTTCTTC.

The sample holds a few counts of this clonotype. The chain uses TRBV5-4 and TRBJ2-1; 12 bases line up with TRBD2. CDR1 and CDR2 from the germline V gene are SGHNT and YYREEE (reference sequence). The CDR3 loop spans 17 amino acids. Losses at the gene ends were 3 bases for V and 2 bases for J; bases not matched to a gene: 6. CDR3 sequence: CASSSRLAGATYNEQFF. The CDR3 DNA follows: TGTGCCAGCAGCTCGAGACTAGCGGGGGCCACCTACAATGAGCAGTTCTTC.

This clonotype showed up just a few times. The rearrangement joins TRBV19 to TRBJ1-6, with 8 bases aligning to TRBD1. The CDR3 sequence is 13 residues long. V lost 10 bases to trimming and J lost 7 bases; unmatched junction nucleotides: 6. Germline V gene sequence: CDR1 LNHDA, CDR2 SQIVND (reference sequence). As DNA, the CDR3 is TGTGCCAAGCCCCAGGGGGCCAATTCACCCCTCCACTTT. This sequence encodes CAKPQGANSPLHF.

This clonotype was counted between two and nine times. In DNA form, the CDR3 reads TGTGCCAGCAGCTTGCGGACAGGGCCCGATGAGCAGTTCTTC. It translates to CASSLRTGPDEQFF. The genes are TRBV5-5 and TRBJ2-1, with 8 bases fitting TRBD1. The CDR3 length is 14 residues. With 1 base clipped from V and 8 bases from J, the junction kept 5 bases outside the gene matches. CDR1 SGHKS and CDR2 YYEKEE come from the germline V gene (reference sequence).

This clonotype came up a few times. The rearrangement uses TRBV7-2 and TRBJ1-2; D unresolved. Germline V gene lookup returns CDR1 SGHTA and CDR2 FQGNSA. V lost 8 bases and J 4 bases, leaving 17 bases between the germline ends. This CDR3 is built from 14 residues. The CDR3 loop reads CASSRPPLAYGYTF. The CDR3, as DNA: TGTGCCAGCTCCAGGCCTCCTCTGGCCTATGGCTACACCTTC.

This clonotype was found many times. CDR3 loop: CATSGGAKDNEQFF. As DNA, the CDR3 is TGTGCCACCAGTGGTGGGGCGAAGGATAATGAGCAGTTCTTC. V usage is TRBV24-1 and J usage is TRBJ2-1; D is possibly TRBD1 (5 bases). This CDR3 has 14 residues. The germline V gene encodes CDR1 KGHDR and CDR2 SFDVKD. Trimming removed 5 bases at V and 7 bases at J, with 14 bases between.

A word on this clonotype: This may be a read error, as it is one base from a much larger clone. The chain uses TRBV6-6 and TRBJ2-5, with D uncertain. V dropped 2 bases and J dropped 5 bases, with 15 bases sitting between them. The CDR3 has 15 residues. Germline V gene sequence: CDR1 MNHNY, CDR2 SVGAGI (reference sequence). The CDR3 reads CASSYVVGEGETQYF. As DNA, the CDR3 is TGTGCCAGCAGTTACGTCGTAGGAGAAGGGGAGACCCAGTACTTC.

This clonotype has a count of ten or more. V usage is TRBV9 and J usage is TRBJ2-1; 10 bases map to TRBD2. Germline values: CDR1 SGDLS, CDR2 YYNGEE. V was pared by 6 bases and J by 9 bases, with 15 bases of the junction left unmatched. This CDR3 contains 16 residues. The DNA of the CDR3 is TGTGCCAGCATCCCCTCAGGTAGCGGGGGGCGGGGTGAGCAGTTCTTC. Its protein is CASIPSGSGGRGEQFF.

This clonotype was recorded many times. The chain links TRBV20-1 to TRBJ2-7; TRBD2 matches at 13 bases. Germline CDR1 and CDR2: DFQATT and SNEGSKA (reference sequence). With 5 bases clipped from V and 7 bases from J, the junction kept 11 bases outside the gene matches. The CDR3 runs 15 residues. The CDR3 DNA sequence: TGCAGTGCTTTCCGCACTAGCGGGGGGGATGAGGAGCAGTACTTC. Its translation is CSAFRTSGGDEEQYF.

The rearrangement links TRBV6-5 to TRBJ2-3; D tentatively reads TRBD1 or TRBD2 (5 bases each). This CDR3 is built from 15 residues. Germline loops: CDR1 MNHEY, CDR2 SVGAGI. Trimming took off 5 bases at V and 4 bases at J, with 16 bases between the two ends. The chain's CDR3 is CASSRDGDFADTQYF. Written as DNA, the CDR3 is TGTGCCAGCAGTCGGGACGGGGATTTCGCAGATACGCAGTATTTT.

This clonotype came up many times. This chain joins TRBV28 and TRBJ2-1, with D perhaps TRBD1 (6 bases). V lost 7 bases, J lost 7 bases, and 14 bases lay in between. Germline-derived CDR1 and CDR2 are MDHEN and SYDVKM. The CDR3 contains 13 residues. As DNA, the CDR3 is TGTGCCAGCATACAGGGAGTTGAGAATGAGCAGTTCTTC. Translated, it gives CASIQGVENEQFF.

This clonotype was recorded many times. Here the CDR3 reads CASSGGTSGENEQFF. In nucleotides, the CDR3 is TGCGCCAGCAGCGGAGGGACTAGCGGTGAGAATGAGCAGTTCTTC. The V and J genes are TRBV5-1 and TRBJ2-1, with 11 bases identical to TRBD2. Germline V lookup: CDR1 SGHRS, CDR2 YFSETQ. This CDR3 contains 15 residues. The V gene end was trimmed by 4 bases and the J gene end by 7 bases; junction bases not matched to a gene: 7.

This clonotype has a single count. The V gene is TRBV7-2, the J gene TRBJ1-2; TRBD1 is a possible D gene (5 bases). This CDR3 contains 14 residues. Trimming took off 4 bases at V and 1 base at J, with 10 bases between the two ends. The germline CDR1 and CDR2 sequences are SGHTA and FQGNSA. CDR3 in amino acids: CASSWQGINYGYTF. The CDR3 DNA is TGTGCCAGCAGCTGGCAGGGAATTAACTATGGCTACACCTTC.

In its sample, this clonotype was seen a few times. This chain joins TRBV10-3 and TRBJ1-2; weak D call: TRBD1 (5 bases). In germline, CDR1 is ENHRY, CDR2 SYGVKD. The CDR3 length is 13 residues. Trimming left V 2 bases short and J 6 bases short, with 10 bases between. CDR3 DNA: TGTGCCATCAGTGAGGTGGCAGGGAATGGCTACACCTTC. It is translated as CAISEVAGNGYTF.

This clonotype was detected only a few times. This chain connects TRBV6-2 or TRBV6-3 to TRBJ2-1; 12 nucleotides align to TRBD2. Germline-derived CDR1 and CDR2 are MNHEY and SVGEGT. The CDR3 spans 17 residues. V shed 6 bases, J shed 0 bases, and the junction held 6 bases outside the gene matches. This chain's CDR3 is CASRSPTSGSSYNEQFF. For the CDR3, the DNA is TGTGCCAGCAGATCCCCGACTAGCGGGAGCTCCTACAATGAGCAGTTCTTC.

This clonotype was seen a few times. The chain employs TRBV11-2 and TRBJ2-1; TRBD2 matches 7 bases. Unmatched junction bases numbered 6, after V lost 5 bases and J lost 2 bases. Germline V gene lookup returns CDR1 SGHAT and CDR2 FQNNGV. The CDR3 sequence is 15 residues long. The CDR3 is CASSTTGGTYNEQFF. DNA for the CDR3: TGTGCCAGCAGCACGACCGGGGGGACCTACAATGAGCAGTTCTTC. Looking up the rest from reference TRBV11-2 and TRBJ2-1 gives the full variable domain: EAGVAQSPRYKIIEKRQSVAFWCNPISGHATLYWYQQILGQGPKLLIQFQNNGVVDDSQLPKDRFSAERLKGVDSTLKIQPAKLEDSAVYLCASSTTGGTYNEQFFGPGTRLTVL.

This clonotype was observed a few times. The chain recombines TRBV10-1 with TRBJ2-3; the D is unclear. V shed 3 bases and J shed 10 bases, with 8 bases lying between them. This CDR3 has 11 residues. Germline V gene data show CDR1 as WNHNN and CDR2 as SYGVQD (reference sequence). The CDR3 protein is CASSEGRAQYF. The CDR3 nucleotides are TGCGCCAGCAGTGAAGGACGCGCGCAGTATTTT.